One sample yielded the 31 T cell receptor beta chains listed below, sequenced in a study of preoperative IRX-2 immunotherapy in early breast cancer. Sample treatment: preoperative locoregional IRX-2 cytokine immunotherapy. Using immunoSEQ multiplex PCR, the repertoire was profiled, and TCRdb retains in-frame clones only, with some absent. The sample holds tens of thousands of clones; about four fifths are singletons and the top ten take 2% to 2.5%. This sample comprised lymph node tissue, obtained before IRX-2 immunotherapy. These receptor sequences come from a human donor with breast cancer.

V is TRBV28 and J is TRBJ1-2, with a tentative D call TRBD1 (6 bases). Between the trimmed V and J ends, which lost 8 bases and 2 bases, there was a span of 18 bases. CDR3 length: 15 amino acids. CDR1 MDHEN and CDR2 SYDVKM come from the germline V gene. CDR3 amino acids: CASLAGGLGNYGYTF. The CDR3 coding sequence is TGTGCCAGCCTTGCGGGGGGCCTGGGGAACTATGGCTACACCTTC.

The chain carries TRBV6-8 and TRBJ1-5, with 7 bases lining up with TRBD1. This CDR3 has 15 residues. Germline V CDR1 and CDR2: MNHGY, SAAAGT. The V gene end was trimmed by 5 bases and the J gene end by 1 base; junction bases not matched to a gene: 5. The CDR3 loop reads CASSDAGQSNQPQHF. Here the CDR3 DNA reads TGTGCCAGCAGTGATGCGGGACAGAGCAATCAGCCCCAGCATTTT.

In DNA, the CDR3 is TGTGCCAGCAGCATCCGGGACAGGGCATATTCACCCCTCCACTTT. Translated, it gives CASSIRDRAYSPLHF. V is TRBV11-3 and J is TRBJ1-6, with 9 bases identical to TRBD1. The V segment lost 5 bases and the J segment 8 bases; nucleotides outside the gene matches: 7. Germline CDR1 reads SGHNT; CDR2 reads YENEEA. CDR3 length equals 15 residues.

The V and J genes are TRBV29-1 and TRBJ2-7; 10 bases are shared with TRBD1. Germline-derived CDR1 and CDR2 are SQVTM and ANQGSEA. Losses at the gene ends were 8 bases for V and 5 bases for J; bases not matched to a gene: 12. This CDR3 region has 14 residues. The CDR3 here is CSIGKAGQGDEQYF. For the CDR3, the DNA is TGCAGCATCGGGAAGGCTGGACAGGGGGACGAGCAGTACTTC.

The chain recombines TRBV11-3 with TRBJ1-3; D possibly corresponds to TRBD1 (6 bases). The V and J ends lost 4 bases and 0 bases respectively, with 10 bases between them. Germline CDR1 reads SGHNT; CDR2 reads YENEEA. The CDR3 is 15 amino acids. This CDR3 is CASSSRGPSGNTIYF. For the CDR3, the DNA is TGTGCCAGCAGCTCTCGGGGGCCCTCTGGAAACACCATATATTTT.

The chain joins TRBV5-1 to TRBJ2-3, with D unclear. Germline CDR1 SGHRS, CDR2 YFSETQ. This CDR3 region has 15 residues. With 0 bases removed from V and 0 bases from J, the gap between germline ends came to 8 bases. The CDR3, as DNA: TGCGCCAGCAGCTTGGTATTGACTAGCACAGATACGCAGTATTTT. This translates into CASSLVLTSTDTQYF.

The table lists this clone with a few counts. The chain joins TRBV10-3 to TRBJ1-1; 7 bases fit TRBD1. Per germline, CDR1 ENHRY and CDR2 SYGVKD. The CDR3 consists of 17 residues. V lost 0 bases to trimming and J lost 3 bases; unmatched junction nucleotides: 10. The CDR3, as DNA: TGTGCCATCAGTGAGTCCGCGACAGGGATGGGGCACACTGAAGCTTTCTTT. Translating gives CAISESATGMGHTEAFF.

This chain connects TRBV6-8 to TRBJ1-4; perhaps TRBD1 as D (6 bases). The V end lost 10 bases, the J end lost 8 bases, and 20 bases lay between the germline ends. The CDR3 contains 14 residues. Germline V lookup: CDR1 MNHGY, CDR2 SAAAGT. CDR3 in DNA: TGTGCCACCCGAGGGGGGTTTGTAGGAGAAAAACTGTTTTTT. It yields the protein CATRGGFVGEKLFF.

The chain is built from TRBV18 and TRBJ1-5; TRBD1 aligns across 7 bases. The CDR3 is 14 residues long. The V and J ends lost 8 bases and 6 bases, in that order; junction bases with no gene match: 10. Germline values: CDR1 KGHSH, CDR2 LQKENI. The CDR3 sequence is CASRPTGDSQPQHF. In nucleotides, the CDR3 is TGTGCCAGCCGACCCACAGGGGATAGTCAGCCCCAGCATTTT.

V is TRBV19 and J is TRBJ1-1, with D tentatively TRBD1 (5 bases). The CDR3 has 15 residues. Trimming pared 4 bases from V and 6 bases from J, leaving 18 bases between. Germline CDR1 LNHDA, CDR2 SQIVND (reference sequence). The CDR3 reads CASSTYPRGSAEAFF. In nucleotides, the CDR3 is TGTGCCAGTAGTACGTACCCGAGGGGAAGCGCTGAAGCTTTCTTT.

This chain connects TRBV6-8 to TRBJ1-3, with D hard to call. Trimming took off 11 bases at V and 0 bases at J, with 11 bases between the two ends. Per the germline V gene, CDR1 is MNHGY and CDR2 is SAAAGT. The CDR3 length is 13 residues. The CDR3 loop is CALRESSGNTIYF. The CDR3 DNA reads as TGTGCCTTAAGGGAGAGCTCTGGAAACACCATATATTTT.

This chain uses TRBV6-8 with TRBJ1-3, with 8 bases lining up with TRBD1. CDR3 length: 14 residues. The junction had 9 bases not matched to a gene; V was cut back by 10 bases and J by 4 bases. Germline CDR1 is MNHGY and CDR2 is SAAAGT. The CDR3 DNA reads as TGTGCCATCAAGCAGACAGGGGACGGAAACACCATATATTTT. Translation gives CAIKQTGDGNTIYF.

This chain uses TRBV10-3 with TRBJ2-1, with D unresolved. V was pared by 2 bases and J by 6 bases, with 5 bases between. CDR3 length: 12 residues. Germline V gives CDR1 ENHRY, CDR2 SYGVKD. The CDR3 DNA reads as TGTGCCATCAGTGAGGGGGTCAATGAGCAGTTCTTC. Encoded protein: CAISEGVNEQFF.

This chain connects TRBV6-8 to TRBJ2-2; TRBD2 might be the D (6 bases). V dropped 4 bases and J dropped 8 bases, with 14 bases sitting between them. The CDR3 sequence is 14 residues long. Germline V gives CDR1 MNHGY, CDR2 SAAAGT. Here the CDR3 DNA reads TGTGCCAGCAGTTTTGCAGGAGGGTGGGGGGAGCTGTTTTTT. Translating it yields CASSFAGGWGELFF.

The rearrangement uses TRBV11-3 and TRBJ1-2; D gene unclear. CDR3 length: 15 amino acids. CDR1 and CDR2 from the germline V gene are SGHNT and YENEEA. Deletions cut 5 bases from V and 0 bases from J, with 13 bases between. Written as DNA, the CDR3 is TGTGCCAGCAGCCCTGGCGGGTTAGCTAACTATGGCTACACCTTC. Translated: CASSPGGLANYGYTF.

V is TRBV6-8 and J is TRBJ1-5, with D uncertain. This CDR3 has 12 residues. V lost 1 base to trimming and J lost 4 bases, with 2 bases between them. CDR1 MNHGY and CDR2 SAAAGT come from the germline V gene. In DNA, the CDR3 is TGTGCCAGCAGTTACTTTAATCAGCCCCAGCATTTT. It is translated as CASSYFNQPQHF.

This chain links TRBV5-1 with TRBJ2-3, with a tentative D call TRBD2 (5 bases). This CDR3 spans 16 amino acids. V was clipped by 3 bases and J by 4 bases, with 18 bases between them. From germline, CDR1 is SGHRS and CDR2 YFSETQ. CDR3 amino acids: CASSSAVAGVADTQYF. The CDR3 DNA sequence: TGCGCCAGCAGCTCCGCTGTTGCGGGTGTGGCAGATACGCAGTATTTT.

The chain combines TRBV10-2 with TRBJ2-1; the D is unclear. The CDR3 contains 15 residues. CDR1 and CDR2 from the germline V gene are WSHSY and SAAADI. Trimming pared 5 bases from V and 0 bases from J, leaving 11 bases between. CDR3 sequence reads: CASSSVDSSYNEQFF. The CDR3 DNA reads TGCGCCAGCAGTTCGGTGGATAGCTCCTACAATGAGCAGTTCTTC.

The chain's CDR3 is CAISESAIGEQYF. The CDR3 nucleotides read TGTGCCATCAGTGAGTCCGCAATCGGCGAGCAGTACTTC. The genes are TRBV10-3 and TRBJ2-7; D gene uncertain. The CDR3 has 13 residues. Between the trimmed V and J ends, which lost 0 bases and 6 bases, there was a span of 9 bases. Germline CDR1 is ENHRY and CDR2 is SYGVKD.

CDR3 loop: CASSLTGVLAKNIQYF. In DNA form, the CDR3 reads TGTGCCAGCAGTTTAACAGGGGTCCTAGCCAAAAACATTCAGTACTTC. This chain links TRBV28 with TRBJ2-4; TRBD1 agrees at 7 bases. V lost 2 bases and J lost 0; bases outside the gene matches: 4. Germline values: CDR1 MDHEN, CDR2 SYDVKM. This CDR3 has 16 residues.

The CDR3 here is CASSPPSRVEQYF. Written as DNA, the CDR3 is TGTGCCAGCTCACCACCTTCCCGCGTCGAGCAGTACTTC. The chain recombines TRBV18 with TRBJ2-7; D not resolved. The V and J ends lost 0 bases and 6 bases respectively, with 9 bases between them. The germline gives CDR1 KGHSH, CDR2 LQKENI. The CDR3 runs 13 residues.

The chain recombines TRBV1 with TRBJ1-3. TRBV1 is designated a pseudogene. CDR3 length: 14 amino acids. CDR3 sequence (DNA): TGCGCCAGCAGCCACCGAACTTATGGAAACACCATATATTTT. This translates into CASSHRTYGNTIYF.

V usage is TRBV23-1 and J usage is TRBJ2-3, with D unclear. TRBV23-1 is sorted into the ORF group, with uncertain function. Trimming left V 6 bases short and J 3 bases short, with 13 bases between. The CDR3 length is 14 residues. For the CDR3, the DNA is TGCGCCAGCAGCCAAGACGCCCAAACAGATACGCAGTATTTT. Residues: CASSQDAQTDTQYF.

The chain combines TRBV28 with TRBJ1-5; weak D call: TRBD1 (6 bases). This CDR3 spans 15 amino acids. V was cut by 4 bases and J by 2 bases, with 12 bases left in between. From germline, CDR1 is MDHEN and CDR2 SYDVKM. CDR3 bases: TGTGCCAGCAGTTCGGGGGCTGGGGGCAATCAGCCCCAGCATTTT. The encoded protein is CASSSGAGGNQPQHF.

The chain couples TRBV6-8 to TRBJ2-5; 12 nucleotides line up with TRBD2. V dropped 10 bases and J dropped 2; count of bases not matched to a gene: 5. The length of the CDR3 is 14 residues. Germline CDR1 reads MNHGY; CDR2 reads SAAAGT. The CDR3 sequence is CAIRTSGEQETQYF. CDR3 nucleotides: TGTGCCATCCGGACTAGCGGGGAGCAAGAGACCCAGTACTTC.

This clone occurred once. The V and J genes are TRBV28 and TRBJ1-4, with D perhaps matching TRBD1 (5 bases). Germline CDR1 MDHEN, CDR2 SYDVKM. V was trimmed by 7 bases and J by 7 bases, leaving 19 bases between them. CDR3 length: 15 residues. The DNA for the CDR3 is TGTGCCAGCACCCCCTGGGGGGGATGGGTTGAAAAACTGTTTTTT. Translation: CASTPWGGWVEKLFF.

This sequence joins TRBV14 and TRBJ1-2, with 9 bases that match TRBD1. Germline CDR1 reads SGHDN; CDR2 reads FVKESK. J gave up 7 bases and V 2 bases, and 11 bases lay outside the gene matches. The CDR3 runs to 16 residues. CDR3 loop: CASSQFLTGGLLGYTF. The CDR3 DNA reads as TGTGCCAGCAGCCAATTTCTGACAGGGGGGCTTCTTGGCTACACCTTC.

The sample holds one count of this clone. The chain recombines TRBV6-8 with TRBJ1-4; D gene unclear. Germline V gene lookup returns CDR1 MNHGY and CDR2 SAAAGT. V lost 6 bases, J lost 6 bases, and 20 bases lay in between. The CDR3 spans 16 residues. The CDR3 protein is CASSRGGLGADEKLFF. DNA for the CDR3: TGTGCCAGCAGCCGGGGTGGGTTGGGAGCGGATGAAAAACTGTTTTTT.

CDR3 region: CASRSGTGELFF. The CDR3, as DNA: TGCGCCAGCAGATCGGGGACCGGGGAGCTGTTTTTT. This rearrangement joins TRBV1 to TRBJ2-2; TRBD2, as called in the table, went unchecked against the DNA. TRBV1 is classified as a pseudogene. CDR3 length: 12 residues.

With respect to this clone: Other DNA sequences in the same sample also yield this CDR3. V gene TRBV19 combines with J gene TRBJ1-1; TRBD1 aligns across 7 bases. The CDR3 length is 14 residues. CDR1 and CDR2 from the germline V gene are LNHDA and SQIVND (reference sequence). V was clipped by 5 bases and J by 0 bases; unmatched bases: 3. CDR3 DNA sequence: TGTGCCAGTAGTCTACAGGGGCTGAACACTGAAGCTTTCTTT. Translation gives CASSLQGLNTEAFF.

The chain has TRBV28 and TRBJ1-1; 8 bases fit TRBD1. The CDR3 is 13 residues long. V gave up 5 bases and J gave up 10 bases; unmatched junction bases: 9. CDR1 and CDR2 (germline): MDHEN, SYDVKM. CDR3 loop: CASSTPDRAIAFF. Here the CDR3 DNA reads TGTGCCAGCAGTACCCCGGACAGGGCTATAGCTTTCTTT.